The rows below give T cell receptor beta chains drawn from one sample of a study of early T cells in non-severe SARS-CoV-2 infection. MiXCR was run by TCRdb on the 5' RACE reads, yielding one entry per CDR3 protein. The table lists some 73,000 distinct CDR3 sequences, 9.5% to 15% of them singletons. The sample taken for sequencing was whole blood. All receptors derive from an adult who was a healthcare worker with PCR-confirmed SARS-CoV-2 infection or an uninfected control (not recorded which). CDR3s include the opening cysteine and the closing phenylalanine or tryptophan. The D gene is left open where the match is weak. Size is omitted from some rows. Given values are once, few, many or a class for expanded clones.

D	size	V	J	DNA	CDR3
NA	many	TRBV7-8	TRBJ2-5	TGTGCCAGCAGCCTCGGACGGCAACAAGAGACCCAGTACTTC	CASSLGRQQETQYF
TRBD1	many	TRBV5-6	TRBJ2-5	TGTGCCAGCAGCTTCCTCGACAGGGCACAAGAGACCCAGTACTTC	CASSFLDRAQETQYF
NA	many	TRBV10-3	TRBJ2-1	TGTGCCATCAGTGAGTCGACGGGACCCAAGACGGATGAGCAGTTCTTC	CAISESTGPKTDEQFF
TRBD1	NA	TRBV29-1	TRBJ1-4	TGCAGCGTGCAGGGGGCCCTTAATGAAAAACTGTTTTTT	CSVQGALNEKLFF
NA	many	TRBV7-8	TRBJ1-5	TGTGCCAGCAGCCCCATGGAGGTTAGCAATCAGCCCCAGCATTTT	CASSPMEVSNQPQHF
NA	many	TRBV6-5	TRBJ1-1	TGTGCCAGCACTCCTCAGGGACACCGCAACGCTTTCTTT	CASTPQGHRNAFF
NA	many	TRBV9	TRBJ2-1	TGTGCCAGCAGCGTGGGGAGTTACAATGAGCAGTTCTTC	CASSVGSYNEQFF
NA	NA	TRBV7-3	TRBJ2-5	TGTGCCAGCAGCATGGCGGGTAGGGGAGAGACCCAGTACTTC	CASSMAGRGETQYF
NA	many	TRBV20-1	TRBJ2-7	TGCAGTGGGGGGCGTAGAGCCTACGAGCAGTACTTC	CSGGRRAYEQYF
TRBD1	NA	TRBV20-1	TRBJ2-1	TGCAGTGCTAGAAGGCAGGGGGCCCTTATAGAGCAGTTCTTC	CSARRQGALIEQFF
TRBD1	NA	TRBV29-1	TRBJ2-7	TGCAGCGTTATGGGGGATGGGACAGAGCGCGAGCAGTACTTC	CSVMGDGTEREQYF
TRBD2	few	TRBV29-1	TRBJ2-7	TGCAGCGTTGTGCTAGCGGGATACGAGCAGTACTTC	CSVVLAGYEQYF
NA	few	TRBV28	TRBJ2-3	TGTGCCAGCAGTTTATACTCCCGCTCCCATACGCAGTATTTT	CASSLYSRSHTQYF
TRBD2	many	TRBV7-2	TRBJ2-7	TGTGCCAGCAGCTTAGTCCTAGCGGGGGACGAGCAGTACTTC	CASSLVLAGDEQYF
TRBD2	few	TRBV5-1	TRBJ2-1	TGCGCCAGCAGCTTGGTAGCGGGAGTGGGCTCCTACAATGAGCAGTTCTTC	CASSLVAGVGSYNEQFF
NA	NA	TRBV3-1	TRBJ2-2	TGTGCCAGCAGCCTTCTAGCTATACCCGGGGAGCTGTTTTTT	CASSLLAIPGELFF
NA	many	TRBV5-1	TRBJ1-1	TGCGCCAGCAGCTTGGTGGGAACGGATGAAGCTTTCTTT	CASSLVGTDEAFF
NA	many	TRBV5-1	TRBJ2-5	TGCGCCAGCAGCCCGACCGGGGTAGAACAAGAGACCCAGTACTTC	CASSPTGVEQETQYF
NA	NA	TRBV5-1	TRBJ1-1	TGCGCCAGCAGTCAGGGTACCATGAACACTGAAGCTTTCTTT	CASSQGTMNTEAFF
TRBD2	many	TRBV6-2/TRBV6-3	TRBJ2-3	TGTGCCAGCAGTAAGACTAGCGCAGGCACAGATACGCAGTATTTT	CASSKTSAGTDTQYF
NA	few	TRBV7-6	TRBJ2-1	TGTGCCAGCAGCCCCCCCGGAGGGGGGCAAGGTGGGGGTGAGCAGTTCTTC	CASSPPGGGQGGGEQFF
TRBD1	few	TRBV15	TRBJ1-1	TGTGCCACCAGCAGGGGACAGGGACTCACTGAAGCTTTCTTT	CATSRGQGLTEAFF
NA	NA	TRBV3-1	TRBJ1-1	TGTGCCAGCAGCCCCCGAGATCGGGGCACTGAAGTTTTCTTT	CASSPRDRGTEVFF
NA	many	TRBV6-5	TRBJ1-2	TGTGCCAGCAGTTACGGAGAACAGTCTCTGGATGGCTACACCTTC	CASSYGEQSLDGYTF
NA	few	TRBV7-9	TRBJ1-2	TGTGCCAGCAGCTTAAAGGGGACGAGGGGCTACACCTTC	CASSLKGTRGYTF
NA	NA	TRBV20-1	TRBJ1-6	TGCAGTGCTAGAAGTGGCGAGGGCCCATGGAATTCACACCTCCACTTT	CSARSGEGPWNSHLHF
NA	many	TRBV20-1	TRBJ1-5	TGCAGTGCCCCACGGGGGAAGCAGGGCAATCAGCCCCAGCATTTT	CSAPRGKQGNQPQHF
TRBD2	few	TRBV9	TRBJ2-7	TGTGCCAGCAGCGTAGCTCCTAGCGGGGGGCTGGGGGAGCAGTACTTC	CASSVAPSGGLGEQYF
TRBD1	few	TRBV7-9	TRBJ1-2	TGTGCCAGCAGCTTAGCGGAGTCTGGACAGGGGATTTCTGGCTACACCTTC	CASSLAESGQGISGYTF
NA	few	TRBV5-1	TRBJ2-2	TGCGCCAGCAGCTTGGTTCGAGGTCTACAAGGCACCGGGGAGCTGTTTTTT	CASSLVRGLQGTGELFF
TRBD2	few	TRBV7-2	TRBJ2-3	TGTGCCAGCAGCCCCCGACTAGCGGGAGGGCGGGCAGATACGCAGTATTTT	CASSPRLAGGRADTQYF
NA	NA	TRBV28	TRBJ2-7	TGTGCCACCGCAGGGTCTAAGGCCGTCCTATCCTACGAGCAGTACTTC	CATAGSKAVLSYEQYF
TRBD1	once	TRBV28	TRBJ2-3	TGTGCCAGCAGGTCCGGGACAGGGGGCACAGATACGCAGTATTTT	CASRSGTGGTDTQYF
TRBD1	many	TRBV28	TRBJ2-7	TGTGCCAGCAGTTTAGGGACAGGGGGGAGCTACGAGCAGTACTTC	CASSLGTGGSYEQYF
TRBD1	NA	TRBV25-1	TRBJ2-1	TGTGCCAGCAATGGGGACAGCCTCTCCTACAATGAGCAGTTCTTC	CASNGDSLSYNEQFF
TRBD1	many	TRBV28	TRBJ2-7	TGTGCCAGCAGTCCTGGACAGGCTGCCTACGAGCAGTACTTC	CASSPGQAAYEQYF
NA	many	TRBV11-2	TRBJ2-7	TGTGCCAGCAGCTTAATCCTCCTTAGCTCCTACGAGCAGTACTTC	CASSLILLSSYEQYF
NA	NA	TRBV29-1	TRBJ2-1	TGCAGCGTTGAACCCCAGAGCTCCTACAATGAGCAGTTCTTC	CSVEPQSSYNEQFF
TRBD2	many	TRBV5-4	TRBJ2-7	TGTGCCAGCAGGTCGACTAGCGGGAGCCCCTACGAGCAGTACTTC	CASRSTSGSPYEQYF
NA	many	TRBV18	TRBJ2-1	TGTGCCAGCTCACCACCGTCCGTGGATGAGCAGTTCTTC	CASSPPSVDEQFF